This T cell receptor (beta chain) comes out of a study of early T cells in non-severe SARS-CoV-2 infection. Researchers tagged individual cDNA molecules with unique molecular identifiers. TCRdb reprocessed the 5' RACE reads with MiXCR, giving one entry per CDR3 protein. The sample lists some 30,000 distinct CDR3 sequences, about 5.1% occurring once. Germline CDR1 ENHRY, CDR2 SYGVKD. Trimming left V 10 bases short and J 4 bases short, with 12 bases between. The CDR3 contains 12 residues. This clonotype occurred many times. The chain employs TRBV10-3 and TRBJ2-3; D ambiguous. This clonotype was obtained from an adult who was a healthcare worker with PCR-confirmed SARS-CoV-2 infection or an uninfected control (not recorded which). Material: whole blood. CDR3 region: CATQSGADTQYF. DNA of the CDR3: TGTGCCACCCAATCTGGCGCAGATACGCAGTATTTT.